Listed below are T cell receptor beta chains from one sample, sequenced in a study of T cell responses to AZD1222 COVID-19 vaccine. Assay used: immunoSEQ multiplex PCR; TCRdb lists only in-frame clones, some missing. The data contain under 120,000 clones, roughly nine tenths of them singletons. The input for sequencing was peripheral blood, taken on day 0 of AZD1222 vaccination. The receptors originated from an adult in good health. Each CDR3 is given with its conserved first and last residue. A D gene is named only where the DNA matches it firmly. Clone size is shown for a subset of rows, as once, few, many or a class of expanded clone.

j_gene | len | d_gene | abundance | v_gene | CDR3aa | CDR3nt
TRBJ1-4 | 16 | NA | NA | TRBV4-3 | CASSQLFGQKNEKLFF | TGCGCCAGCAGCCAACTTTTCGGACAGAAGAATGAAAAACTGTTTTTT
TRBJ1-1 | 12 | NA | NA | TRBV6-5 | CASAREGTEAFF | TGTGCCAGCGCTAGGGAGGGCACTGAAGCTTTCTTT
TRBJ2-3 | 16 | TRBD2 | NA | TRBV19 | CASSIDRLAGEDTQYF | TGTGCCAGTAGTATAGATCGACTAGCGGGAGAAGATACGCAGTATTTT
TRBJ1-3 | 14 | NA | NA | TRBV28 | CASSDGGSGNTIYF | TGTGCCAGCAGTGATGGGGGCTCTGGAAACACCATATATTTT
TRBJ1-6 | 14 | NA | NA | TRBV7-3 | CASSLRGPRSPLHF | TGTGCCAGCAGCTTAAGAGGGCCCCGTTCACCCCTCCACTTT
TRBJ1-4 | 16 | NA | NA | TRBV9 | CASSAGVTAGREKLFF | TGTGCCAGCAGCGCCGGCGTCACGGCAGGGAGAGAAAAACTGTTTTTT
TRBJ1-2 | 15 | NA | NA | TRBV18 | CASSPTEITNYGYTF | TGTGCCAGCTCACCTACAGAAATTACTAACTATGGCTACACCTTC
TRBJ1-5 | 14 | NA | NA | TRBV2 | CASSRTGVGQPQHF | TGTGCCAGCAGCCGGACGGGGGTAGGTCAGCCCCAGCATTTT
TRBJ2-1 | 17 | NA | NA | TRBV4-3 | CASSQDLDSRDYNEQFF | TGCGCCAGCAGCCAAGATCTGGATAGTCGGGACTACAATGAGCAGTTCTTC
TRBJ1-2 | 15 | NA | few | TRBV4-3 | CASSQELVLNYGYTF | TGCGCCAGCAGCCAAGAATTGGTCCTAAACTATGGCTACACCTTC
TRBJ1-2 | 14 | NA | NA | TRBV5-1 | CASSFRQAGSGYTF | TGCGCCAGCAGCTTCCGACAGGCCGGGAGTGGCTACACCTTC